These 32 T cell receptor beta chains were sequenced from one sample in a study of cytomegalovirus exposure and HLA in healthy donors. Profiled with immunoSEQ multiplex PCR; TCRdb holds only in-frame clones, not every one. The sample holds 97,000 or so clones, 87% seen once. Sequenced input: PBMCs. The source is a woman aged 25 to 39 in good health and CMV-seronegative.

This clone was observed a single time. This chain uses TRBV7-9 with TRBJ2-7; D perhaps matches TRBD1 (6 bases). V shed 2 bases and J shed 3 bases, with 14 bases lying between them. Germline CDR1 and CDR2: SEHNR and FQNEAQ (reference sequence). CDR3 size: 15 residues. The CDR3 sequence: CASSLSHLQGYEQYF. CDR3 bases: TGTGCCAGCAGCTTAAGCCACCTACAGGGCTACGAGCAGTACTTC.

The genes are TRBV7-9 and TRBJ1-1; 8 bases agree with TRBD1. The trim removed 3 bases at V and 4 bases at J, leaving 7 bases unmatched. Germline-derived CDR1 and CDR2 are SEHNR and FQNEAQ (reference sequence). CDR3 length equals 15 residues. The CDR3 protein is CASSLAGGIGTEAFF. CDR3 coding DNA: TGTGCCAGCAGCTTGGCAGGGGGCATAGGCACTGAAGCTTTCTTT.

This clone was found once. The CDR3 DNA sequence: TGTGCCAGCACCCCCGGGGGTTGGAATCAGCCCCAGCATTTT. Its protein is CASTPGGWNQPQHF. J is TRBJ1-5 and V is TRBV27; a possible D gene is TRBD1 (5 bases). Between the trimmed V and J ends, which lost 7 bases and 4 bases, there was a span of 14 bases. This CDR3 spans 14 amino acids. The germline gives CDR1 MNHEY, CDR2 SMNVEV (reference sequence).

In DNA, the CDR3 is TGCGCCAGCAGCTTGGTGGCGGGGGCTGGCAATGAGCAGTTCTTC. Translated: CASSLVAGAGNEQFF. The gene calls are TRBV5-1 and TRBJ2-1; possibly TRBD2 for D (7 bases). This CDR3 is built from 15 residues. From germline, CDR1 is SGHRS and CDR2 YFSETQ. The V end was cut by 0 bases, the J end by 6 bases, with 13 bases between.

This rearrangement joins TRBV11-3 to TRBJ2-2, with D tentatively TRBD1 (6 bases). The germline V and J ends were trimmed by 2 bases and 8 bases, with 15 bases remaining between them. The CDR3 covers 15 residues. Germline V lookup: CDR1 SGHNT, CDR2 YENEEA. The CDR3 here is CASSLRRTGSGELFF. The CDR3 DNA reads as TGTGCCAGCAGCTTACGTAGAACAGGGTCTGGGGAGCTGTTTTTT.

This clone was seen a handful of times. V gene TRBV2 combines with J gene TRBJ1-2; tentatively, D is TRBD1 (5 bases). CDR3 size: 13 residues. V lost 2 bases and J lost 6, with 10 bases in between. Germline CDR1 SNHLY, CDR2 FYNNEI. The CDR3, as DNA: TGTGCCAGCAGTGAACAGGGAATAAATGGCTACACCTTC. This translates into CASSEQGINGYTF. The full variable domain, its missing parts supplied by reference TRBV2 and TRBJ1-2, is EPEVTQTPSHQVTQMGQEVILRCVPISNHLYFYWYRQILGQKVEFLVSFYNNEISEKSEIFDDQFSVERPDGSNFTLKIRSTKLEDSAMYFCASSEQGINGYTFGSGTRLTVV.

This clone came up once. The chain couples TRBV5-4 to TRBJ2-7; D may be TRBD2 (6 bases). CDR1 and CDR2 (germline): SGHNT, YYREEE (reference sequence). Deletions cut 9 bases from V and 5 bases from J, with 18 bases between. This CDR3 contains 13 residues. The CDR3 DNA is TGTGCCACCCGCCTAGGTAGGAGGGACGAGCAGTACTTC. Protein sequence: CATRLGRRDEQYF.

In this sample, this clone turned up a few times. V gene TRBV28 combines with J gene TRBJ2-5; D not certain. This CDR3 contains 14 residues. Germline V lookup: CDR1 MDHEN, CDR2 SYDVKM. The germline V and J ends were trimmed by 7 bases and 2 bases, with 14 bases remaining between them. The CDR3 reads CASTLPSRQETQYF. Here the CDR3 DNA reads TGTGCCAGCACCCTCCCGTCCCGGCAAGAGACCCAGTACTTC.

The V call is TRBV9, the J call TRBJ2-1; 10 bases are a match to TRBD2. V dropped 5 bases and J dropped 3; count of bases not matched to a gene: 14. The CDR3 contains 18 residues. The germline V gene encodes CDR1 SGDLS and CDR2 YYNGEE. CDR3 sequence (DNA): TGTGCCAGCAGTGTGGGGCTAGCGGGAGAGGGGGGCTACAATGAGCAGTTCTTC. This sequence encodes CASSVGLAGEGGYNEQFF.

The chain carries TRBV19 and TRBJ2-7; possible D gene TRBD2, 6 bases. The germline V gene encodes CDR1 LNHDA and CDR2 SQIVND (reference sequence). This CDR3 has 14 amino acids. Trimming cost V 3 bases and J 6 bases, with 15 bases left between them. CDR3 sequence: CASSIRSPGVEQYF. CDR3 DNA sequence: TGTGCCAGTAGTATTCGGTCCCCGGGGGTCGAGCAGTACTTC.

The rearrangement joins TRBV14 to TRBJ1-1, with 7 nucleotides matching TRBD1. The V segment lost 4 bases and the J segment 6 bases; nucleotides outside the gene matches: 11. The CDR3 length is 15 residues. Germline V lookup: CDR1 SGHDN, CDR2 FVKESK. The CDR3 is CASSPSTGAGAEAFF. The DNA of the CDR3 is TGTGCCAGCAGCCCCTCTACAGGGGCTGGGGCTGAAGCTTTCTTT.

The chain is built from TRBV9 and TRBJ2-1; maybe TRBD1 (5 bases). The V gene's germline CDR1 is SGDLS and CDR2 YYNGEE. V was cut by 0 bases and J by 9 bases, with 13 bases left in between. The CDR3 is 14 amino acids. The CDR3 here is CASSVATAGTEQFF. The CDR3 nucleotides read TGTGCCAGCAGCGTAGCGACAGCAGGAACTGAGCAGTTCTTC.

The chain links TRBV27 to TRBJ1-4; D call uncertain. CDR3 length: 16 amino acids. CDR1 and CDR2 (germline): MNHEY, SMNVEV (reference sequence). V lost 6 bases to trimming and J lost 2 bases, with 16 bases between them. The DNA for the CDR3 is TGTGCCAGCAGCCAATTTATGGGCCCCACTAATGAAAAACTGTTTTTT. Protein sequence: CASSQFMGPTNEKLFF.

The CDR3 spells CASSSGVETQYF. The CDR3 coding sequence is TGTGCCAGCAGCTCGGGAGTAGAGACCCAGTACTTC. The chain couples TRBV28 to TRBJ2-5; tentatively, D is TRBD2 (6 bases). V was shortened by 6 bases and J by 4 bases, with 9 bases between the two germline ends. The CDR3 is 12 amino acids. Looked up from germline, CDR1 is MDHEN and CDR2 is SYDVKM.

J is TRBJ2-7 and V is TRBV6-1; D not resolved. CDR1 and CDR2 (germline): MNHNS, SASEGT. Trimming cost V 9 bases and J 4 bases, with 7 bases left between them. This CDR3 region has 10 residues. CDR3 nucleotide sequence: TGTGCCAGTCGGTCGTACGAGCAGTACTTC. Residues: CASRSYEQYF.

V usage is TRBV10-3 and J usage is TRBJ1-2; D is unclear. From germline, CDR1 is ENHRY and CDR2 SYGVKD. V was cut by 3 bases and J by 5 bases, with 7 bases left in between. The CDR3 runs 12 residues. The CDR3 nucleotides are TGTGCCATCAGTGAATCAACTTATGGCTACACCTTC. This gives the protein CAISESTYGYTF.

About this clone: One end of the junction does not line up with germline, which may come from a read error. The V and J genes are TRBV2 and TRBJ1-1; 8 nucleotides agree with TRBD1. The CDR3 covers 11 residues. Per the germline V gene, CDR1 is SNHLY and CDR2 is FYNNEI. The CDR3 here is CASSLLQGAAF. CDR3 nucleotide sequence: TGTGCCAGCAGTTTATTGCAGGGGGCTGCTTTT.

The CDR3: CASSPEEGARNTEAFF. The CDR3, as DNA: TGTGCCAGCTCACCCGAAGAAGGGGCGAGGAACACTGAAGCTTTCTTT. The chain carries TRBV18 and TRBJ1-1, with D perhaps matching TRBD1 (5 bases). CDR3 length: 16 residues. Germline CDR1 is KGHSH and CDR2 is LQKENI. V was trimmed by 3 bases and J by 1 base, leaving 15 bases between them.

J is TRBJ2-5 and V is TRBV27, with TRBD1 as a possible D gene (5 bases). CDR3 length: 14 residues. With 5 bases removed from V and 3 bases from J, the gap between germline ends came to 13 bases. Germline V lookup: CDR1 MNHEY, CDR2 SMNVEV (reference sequence). CDR3 in DNA: TGTGCCAGCAGTCCTTGGGGCTGGGAAGAGACCCAGTACTTC. It codes for CASSPWGWEETQYF.

The rearrangement uses TRBV9 and TRBJ2-2; 7 nucleotides line up with TRBD1. After removal of 6 bases from V and 7 bases from J, the junction contained 6 bases not matched to a gene. Germline CDR1 reads SGDLS; CDR2 reads YYNGEE. CDR3 length: 13 amino acids. The CDR3 bases are TGTGCCAGCACCCTGGGACAGTTCGGGGAGCTGTTTTTT. This gives the protein CASTLGQFGELFF.

The chain carries TRBV11-2 and TRBJ2-2; D might be TRBD2 (5 bases). CDR1 SGHAT and CDR2 FQNNGV come from the germline V gene. V was clipped by 1 base and J by 7 bases, with 16 bases between them. The CDR3 loop spans 16 amino acids. The CDR3 reads CASSLGTSRIIGELFF. The CDR3 DNA sequence: TGTGCCAGCAGCTTAGGGACTTCCCGGATCATCGGGGAGCTGTTTTTT.

The rearrangement joins TRBV7-9 to TRBJ2-3; 11 positions agree with TRBD2. The V segment lost 5 bases and the J segment 0 bases; nucleotides outside the gene matches: 10. The CDR3 is 18 amino acids. Germline V gene data show CDR1 as SEHNR and CDR2 as FQNEAQ (reference sequence). The CDR3 DNA reads as TGTGCCAGCAGCCAACTAGCGGGGGTAACCTATAGCACAGATACGCAGTATTTT. This encodes CASSQLAGVTYSTDTQYF.

The chain combines TRBV4-2 with TRBJ2-7, with D possibly being TRBD2 (5 bases). The CDR3 extends over 14 amino acids. Trimming shortened V by 0 bases and J by 4 bases, and 10 bases separated the two germline ends. Germline V gives CDR1 LGHNA, CDR2 YNFKEQ. As DNA, the CDR3 is TGTGCCAGCAGCCAAGATACGGGGTCTTACGAGCAGTACTTC. Translation: CASSQDTGSYEQYF.

The chain employs TRBV10-1 and TRBJ1-2; perhaps TRBD1 as D (6 bases). V was clipped by 8 bases and J by 6 bases, with 16 bases between them. This CDR3 contains 13 residues. Germline CDR1 and CDR2: WNHNN and SYGVQD (reference sequence). For the CDR3, the DNA is TGCGCCAGCGCTATACGGGGGGCGCATGGCTACACCTTC. This sequence encodes CASAIRGAHGYTF.

The chain uses TRBV5-1 and TRBJ2-2, with 7 bases aligning to TRBD1. The germline gives CDR1 SGHRS, CDR2 YFSETQ. The length of the CDR3 is 15 residues. After removal of 3 bases from V and 0 bases from J, the junction contained 2 bases not matched to a gene. CDR3 sequence reads: CASSYRGANTGELFF. DNA for the CDR3: TGCGCCAGCAGCTACAGGGGAGCGAACACCGGGGAGCTGTTTTTT.

The chain joins TRBV10-2 to TRBJ2-1; D gene ambiguous. The germline CDR1 and CDR2 sequences are WSHSY and SAAADI. The CDR3 length is 12 residues. V gave up 6 bases and J gave up 8 bases, with 11 bases separating them. The CDR3 DNA reads TGCGCCAGCAGAAAGCAGGTCTATGAGCAGTTCTTC. Encoded protein: CASRKQVYEQFF.

The chain joins TRBV7-2 to TRBJ2-5, with D tentatively TRBD2 (5 bases). The CDR3 runs 12 residues. Trimming removed 5 bases at V and 5 bases at J, with 9 bases between. CDR1 and CDR2 (germline): SGHTA, FQGNSA. The CDR3 coding sequence is TGTGCCAGCAGCATTTGGAGGGAGACCCAGTACTTC. Its translation: CASSIWRETQYF.

V and J are TRBV7-8 and TRBJ1-3; 7 nucleotides align to TRBD1. V trimming: 1 base; J trimming: 4 bases; junction bases outside the gene matches: 4. The CDR3 sequence is 15 residues long. Germline V CDR1 and CDR2: SGHVS, FQNEAQ. CDR3 protein: CASSLVPGQGNTIYF. As DNA, the CDR3 is TGTGCCAGCAGCTTAGTTCCGGGACAGGGAAACACCATATATTTT. Drawing the rest from reference TRBV7-8 and TRBJ1-3, the complete variable domain is GAGVSQSPRYKVAKRGQDVALRCDPISGHVSLFWYQQALGQGPEFLTYFQNEAQLDKSGLPSDRFFAERPEGSVSTLKIQRTQQEDSAVYLCASSLVPGQGNTIYFGEGSWLTVV.

The chain carries TRBV11-2 and TRBJ2-7; possibly TRBD1 for D (6 bases). The CDR3 is 13 amino acids. With 2 bases removed from V and 2 bases from J, the gap between germline ends came to 7 bases. Germline-derived CDR1 and CDR2 are SGHAT and FQNNGV. CDR3 in DNA: TGTGCCAGCAGCTTAAAGGGGGCCTACGAGCAGTACTTC. Translation: CASSLKGAYEQYF.

The chain recombines TRBV7-9 with TRBJ1-6; no firm D call. This CDR3 is built from 12 residues. Looked up from germline, CDR1 is SEHNR and CDR2 is FQNEAQ (reference sequence). Trimming stripped 3 bases from V and 8 bases from J, with 5 bases between. The CDR3 loop is CASSFADSPLHF. The CDR3 DNA reads as TGTGCCAGCAGCTTTGCAGATTCACCCCTCCACTTT.

The chain couples TRBV5-1 to TRBJ2-3, with a tentative D call TRBD1 (5 bases). CDR1 and CDR2 (germline): SGHRS, YFSETQ. The CDR3 spans 16 residues. V dropped 0 bases and J dropped 3 bases, with 14 bases sitting between them. The CDR3 coding sequence is TGCGCCAGCAGCTTGGCCGGCTCAGCAGGGACAGATACGCAGTATTTT. This codes for CASSLAGSAGTDTQYF. Full variable domain (outside the CDR3, taken from reference TRBV5-1 and TRBJ2-3): KAGVTQTPRYLIKTRGQQVTLSCSPISGHRSVSWYQQTPGQGLQFLFEYFSETQRNKGNFPGRFSGRQFSNSRSEMNVSTLELGDSALYLCASSLAGSAGTDTQYFGPGTRLTVL.

This chain links TRBV6-6 with TRBJ2-7; the match to TRBD2 covers 8 bases. The CDR3 covers 15 residues. The germline CDR1 and CDR2 sequences are MNHNY and SVGAGI (reference sequence). Trimming took 6 bases from V and 3 from J; bases not matched to a gene: 10. The DNA for the CDR3 is TGTGCCAGCAGCCGGGTCACTAGCGGATACTACGAGCAGTACTTC. As protein: CASSRVTSGYYEQYF.